This T cell receptor (beta chain) emerged from a study of siplizumab effects on memory and regulatory T cells. With respect to this clone: What it binds is not known.

Using immunoSEQ multiplex PCR, the repertoire was profiled, and TCRdb retains in-frame clones only, with some absent. The sample records about 110,000 clones, about 92% being singletons. Regarding the study as a whole: The alloresponse seemed to draw substantially on naive T cells, which appeared more diverse than memory cells. Sequences below about 10^-5 frequency were poorly captured, limiting mapping of alloreactive clones. Confirmatory evidence of suppressive function in proliferating siplizumab-culture Tregs was not obtained.

Trimming took off 5 bases at V and 8 bases at J, with 10 bases between the two ends. The CDR3 length is 10 residues. Per the germline V gene, CDR1 is SQVTM and CDR2 is ANQGSEA. The sample taken for sequencing was Tregs sorted from blood. This chain links TRBV29-1 with TRBJ2-7; a weak D match, TRBD1 (6 bases). The sequence was collected from a human donor in good health. The CDR3 is CSVLGDKQYF. CDR3 coding DNA: TGCAGCGTTCTAGGGGACAAGCAGTACTTC.